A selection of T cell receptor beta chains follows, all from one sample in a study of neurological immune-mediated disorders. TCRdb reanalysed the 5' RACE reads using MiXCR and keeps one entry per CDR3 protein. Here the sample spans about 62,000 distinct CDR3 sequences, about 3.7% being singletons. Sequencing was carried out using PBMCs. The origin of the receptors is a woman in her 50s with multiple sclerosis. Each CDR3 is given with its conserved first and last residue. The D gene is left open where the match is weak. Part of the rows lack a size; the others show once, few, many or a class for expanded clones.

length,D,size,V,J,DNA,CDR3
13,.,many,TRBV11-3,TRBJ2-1,TGTGCCATCGCTGGCGTACCCTTGGGTGAGCAGTTCTTC,CAIAGVPLGEQFF
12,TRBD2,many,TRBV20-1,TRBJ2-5,TGCAGTGCAGAGCGGGAAGGAGAGACCCAGTACTTC,CSAEREGETQYF
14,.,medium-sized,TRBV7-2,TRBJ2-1,TGTGCCAGCAGCTGGTCTAGCCGATACAATGAGCAGTTCTTC,CASSWSSRYNEQFF
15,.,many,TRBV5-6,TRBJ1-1,TGTGCCAGCAGCTGGGGTCCAGATTCGAACACTGAAGCTTTCTTT,CASSWGPDSNTEAFF
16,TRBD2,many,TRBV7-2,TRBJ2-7,TGTGCCAGCAGCTTAGCGGTGACTAGCGGGAGTGGCGAGCAGTACTTC,CASSLAVTSGSGEQYF
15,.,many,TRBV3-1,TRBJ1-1,TGTGCCAGCAGCCTTGGTGCGGCTGAGAACACTGAAGCTTTCTTT,CASSLGAAENTEAFF
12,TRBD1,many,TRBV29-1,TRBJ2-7,TGCAGCGTTCCGGGACAGGGTTCCGAGCAGTACTTC,CSVPGQGSEQYF
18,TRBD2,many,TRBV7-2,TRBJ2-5,TGTGCCAGCAGCTTAGGGGGGTACTGGACTAGCGGGCAAGAGACCCAGTACTTC,CASSLGGYWTSGQETQYF
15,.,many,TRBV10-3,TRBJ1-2,TGTGCCATCAGTGAGTCGGCAGGCGGCAGCTATGGCTACACCTTC,CAISESAGGSYGYTF
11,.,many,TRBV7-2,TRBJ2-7,TGTGCCAGCAGCTGGAGTTACGAGCAGTACTTC,CASSWSYEQYF
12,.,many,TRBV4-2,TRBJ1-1,TGTGCCAGCAGCCAAGACGGGTCCGAAGCTTTCTTT,CASSQDGSEAFF
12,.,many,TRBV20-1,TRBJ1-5,TGCAGTGCTCGGGGGGGCAATCAGCCCCAGCATTTT,CSARGGNQPQHF
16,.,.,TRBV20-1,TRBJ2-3,TGCAGTGCTATCGCGGCCAAGGCCAGTAGCACAGATACACAGTATTTT,CSAIAAKASSTDTQYF
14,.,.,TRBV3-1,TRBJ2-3,TGTGCCAGCAGTCCCCTCAAGGGTACAGATACGCAGTATTTT,CASSPLKGTDTQYF
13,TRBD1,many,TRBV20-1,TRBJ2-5,TGCAGTGCGTGGGGACAGGGAGTAGGGACCCAGTACTTC,CSAWGQGVGTQYF
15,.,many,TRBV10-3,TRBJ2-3,TGTGCCATCAGTGTAAAAGAATCGAATTCAGATACGCAGTATTTT,CAISVKESNSDTQYF
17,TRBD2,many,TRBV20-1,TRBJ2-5,TGCAGTGCTAGAGTTGGACTAGCGGGAGAGGTTCGTTCGACCCAGTACTTC,CSARVGLAGEVRSTQYF
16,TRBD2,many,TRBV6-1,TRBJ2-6,TGTGCCAGCAGTGGGACTAGCGGCTCTGGGGCCAACGTCCTGACTTTC,CASSGTSGSGANVLTF
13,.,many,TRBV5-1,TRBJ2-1,TGCGCCAGCAGCTTATCAACTAACAATGAGCAGTTCTTC,CASSLSTNNEQFF
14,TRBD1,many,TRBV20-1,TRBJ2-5,TGCAGTGCTAGAGGTCGACAGGGTAAAGAGACCCAGTACTTC,CSARGRQGKETQYF
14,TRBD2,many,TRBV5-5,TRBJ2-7,TGTGCCAGCAGCGTGCCAAGGGAGGGGTACGAGCAGTACTTC,CASSVPREGYEQYF
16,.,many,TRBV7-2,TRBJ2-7,TGTGCCAGCAGCTCAACCGGGGGACTGGCCTCCTACGAGCAGTACTTC,CASSSTGGLASYEQYF
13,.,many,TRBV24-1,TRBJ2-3,TGTGCCACCAGTGATCCTGCTAGAGATACGCAGTATTTT,CATSDPARDTQYF
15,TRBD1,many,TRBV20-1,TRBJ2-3,TGCAGTGCTAGAGTCCCCACAGGGGGATCAGATACGCAGTATTTT,CSARVPTGGSDTQYF
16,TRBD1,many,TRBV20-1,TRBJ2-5,TGCAGTGCTCTACCGGGACAGGGGTCACTCCAGGAGACCCAGTACTTC,CSALPGQGSLQETQYF
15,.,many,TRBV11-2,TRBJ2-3,TGTGCCAGCATCATGGGGGTGGTCTTCGCAGATACGCAGTATTTT,CASIMGVVFADTQYF
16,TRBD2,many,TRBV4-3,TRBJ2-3,TGCGCCAGCAGCCAAGTAGCTAGCGGGAGTCAAGATACGCAGTATTTT,CASSQVASGSQDTQYF
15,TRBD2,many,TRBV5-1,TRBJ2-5,TGCGCCAGCAGCAAACTAGCGGGGAGTAGGGAGACCCAGTACTTC,CASSKLAGSRETQYF
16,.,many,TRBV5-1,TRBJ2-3,TGCGCCAGCAGCTTGGCCACAGGGACTAGCACAGATACGCAGTATTTT,CASSLATGTSTDTQYF
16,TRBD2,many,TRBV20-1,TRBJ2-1,TGCAGTGCACGGACTAGCGGGCCTAGCTCCTACAATGAGCAGTTCTTC,CSARTSGPSSYNEQFF
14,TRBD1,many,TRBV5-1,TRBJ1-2,TGCGCCAGCAGCTTAGGAGGGGGCGCCTATGGCTACACCTTC,CASSLGGGAYGYTF
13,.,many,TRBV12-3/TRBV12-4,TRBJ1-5,TGTGCCAGCAGTTTGGTCAGGGGTCAGCCCCAGCATTTT,CASSLVRGQPQHF
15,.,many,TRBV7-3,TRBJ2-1,TGTGCCAGCAGCTATTTAGCAGGGGTAGCCAATGAGCAGTTCTTC,CASSYLAGVANEQFF
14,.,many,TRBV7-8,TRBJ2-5,TGTGCCAGCAGCCCCTATGGGTACCAAGAGACCCAGTACTTC,CASSPYGYQETQYF
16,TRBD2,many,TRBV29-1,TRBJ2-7,TGCAGCGTCCAAGGTTCTAGCGGGAGCCCCGGGTGGGAGCAGTACTTC,CSVQGSSGSPGWEQYF
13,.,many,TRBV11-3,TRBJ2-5,TGTGCCAGCAGCTCATGGAAAAGAGGGACCCAGTACTTC,CASSSWKRGTQYF
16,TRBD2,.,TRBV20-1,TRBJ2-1,TGCAGTGCCCCTACTAGCGGCCCCGTCCTAGGCAATGAGCAGTTCTTC,CSAPTSGPVLGNEQFF
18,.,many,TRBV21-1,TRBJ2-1,TGTGCCAGCAGCAAAGGGACCAGGGCGGGGAGCTCCTACAATGAGCAGTTCTTC,CASSKGTRAGSSYNEQFF
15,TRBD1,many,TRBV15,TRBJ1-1,TGTGCCACCAGCATAGACAGGGCCACCTCGGCTGAAGCTTTCTTT,CATSIDRATSAEAFF
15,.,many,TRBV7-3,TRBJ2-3,TGTGCCAGCAGCCCGGAAGGGAGGAGCACAGATACGCAGTATTTT,CASSPEGRSTDTQYF
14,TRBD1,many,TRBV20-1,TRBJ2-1,TGCAGTGCTAGTAGGGCAGGGGGCGAGGATGAGCAGTTCTTC,CSASRAGGEDEQFF
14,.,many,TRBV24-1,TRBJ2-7,TGTGCCACCAGTGATTCCAGGGGAACCTACGAGCAGTACTTC,CATSDSRGTYEQYF
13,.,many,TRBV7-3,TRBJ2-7,TGTGCCAGCAGCTTAGGGGGAATCTACGAGCAGTACTTC,CASSLGGIYEQYF
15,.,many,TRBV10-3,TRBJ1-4,TGTGCCATCAGTGAGTCGGGGCCGTATATCGAAAAACTGTTTTTT,CAISESGPYIEKLFF
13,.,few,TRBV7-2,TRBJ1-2,TGTGCCAGCAGCTCAACAGGAAACTATGGCTACACCTTC,CASSSTGNYGYTF
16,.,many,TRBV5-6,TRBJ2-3,TGTGCCAGCAGCCCCTTATGGCGTAGCAGCACAGATACGCAGTATTTT,CASSPLWRSSTDTQYF
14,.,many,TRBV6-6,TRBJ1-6,TGTGCCAGCAGTTTCGGACGGCAGAATTCACCCCTCCACTTT,CASSFGRQNSPLHF
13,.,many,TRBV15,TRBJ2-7,TGTGCCACCAGCAGAGAACATACCTACGAGCAGTACTTC,CATSREHTYEQYF
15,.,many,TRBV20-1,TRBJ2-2,TGCAGTGCTAGCAGGGCAGGAACGAACACCGGGGAGCCGTTTTTT,CSASRAGTNTGEPFF
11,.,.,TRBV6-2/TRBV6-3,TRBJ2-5,TGTGCCAGCGGACCCACTGGGACCCAGTACTTC,CASGPTGTQYF
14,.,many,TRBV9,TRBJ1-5,TGTGCCAGCAGCCCTGGACGGGGCAATCAGCCCCAGCATTTT,CASSPGRGNQPQHF
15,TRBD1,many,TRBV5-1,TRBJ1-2,TGCGCCAGCAGCTTGGCACCGGACAGGGGCTATGGCTACACCTTC,CASSLAPDRGYGYTF
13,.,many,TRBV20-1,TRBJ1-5,TGCAGTGCCCCGGACGGTTACAATCAGCCCCAGCATTTT,CSAPDGYNQPQHF
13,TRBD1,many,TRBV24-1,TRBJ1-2,TGTGCCACCAGTGACGGGACAGGGATTGGCTACACCTTC,CATSDGTGIGYTF
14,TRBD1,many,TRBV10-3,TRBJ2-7,TGTGCCATCAGTCACGGGACAGAGAACTACGAGCAGTACTTC,CAISHGTENYEQYF
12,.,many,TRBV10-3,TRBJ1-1,TGTGCCACCTGGACGGGGAACACTGAAGCTTTCTTT,CATWTGNTEAFF
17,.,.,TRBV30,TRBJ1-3,TGTGCCTGGAGTGTACGCAGGGTAAAACACTCTGGAAACACCATATATTTT,CAWSVRRVKHSGNTIYF
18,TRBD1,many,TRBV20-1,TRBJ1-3,TGCAGTGCTAGAGTCCCACAGGGGGCTTCTAGCTCTGGAAACACCATATATTTT,CSARVPQGASSSGNTIYF
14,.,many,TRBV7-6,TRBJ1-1,TGTGCCAGCAGCTTTCCGGGACGGGGCACTGAAGCTTTCTTT,CASSFPGRGTEAFF
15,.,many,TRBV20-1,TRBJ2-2,TGCAGTGCTAGAGGACTAGGCCCCCACACCGGGGAGCTGTTTTTT,CSARGLGPHTGELFF